This T cell receptor (beta chain) was obtained from a study of blood T cell repertoires in COVID-19. This CDR3 has 16 amino acids. Germline CDR1 reads SGHKS; CDR2 reads YYEKEE (reference sequence). The V gene end was trimmed by 3 bases and the J gene end by 1 base; junction bases not matched to a gene: 9. Only in-frame clones appear in the TCRdb table, and some are missing; sequencing was by immunoSEQ multiplex PCR. The profile covers tens of thousands of clones, with 90% appearing a single time and roughly 0.53% taken by the ten largest. The chain has TRBV5-5 and TRBJ1-1; 7 bases align to TRBD1. The sequenced sample was peripheral blood. The sequence was obtained from a man in his forties or fifties with COVID-19, enrolled during active disease. This CDR3 reads CASSYHGGTANTEAFF. In DNA, the CDR3 is TGTGCCAGCAGCTACCATGGAGGGACAGCGAACACTGAAGCTTTCTTT.